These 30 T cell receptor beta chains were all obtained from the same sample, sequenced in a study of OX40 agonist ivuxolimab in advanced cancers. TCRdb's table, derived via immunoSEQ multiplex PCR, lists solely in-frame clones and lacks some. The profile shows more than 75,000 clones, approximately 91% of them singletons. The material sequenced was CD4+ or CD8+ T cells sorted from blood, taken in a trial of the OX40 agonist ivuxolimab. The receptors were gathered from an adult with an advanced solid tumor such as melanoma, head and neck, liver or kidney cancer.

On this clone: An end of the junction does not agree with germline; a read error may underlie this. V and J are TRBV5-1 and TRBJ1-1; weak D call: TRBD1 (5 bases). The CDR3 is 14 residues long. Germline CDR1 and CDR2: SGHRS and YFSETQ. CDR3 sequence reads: CASSLGGSGAEAFF. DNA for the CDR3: TGCGCCAGCAGCCTGGGGGGGTCAGGAGCTGAGGCTTTCTTT.

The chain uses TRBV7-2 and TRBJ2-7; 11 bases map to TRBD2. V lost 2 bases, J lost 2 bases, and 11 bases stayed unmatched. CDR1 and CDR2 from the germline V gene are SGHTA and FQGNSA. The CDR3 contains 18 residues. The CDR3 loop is CASSLRVAGGFETYEQYF. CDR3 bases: TGTGCCAGCAGCTTACGAGTAGCGGGGGGGTTTGAGACCTACGAGCAGTACTTC.

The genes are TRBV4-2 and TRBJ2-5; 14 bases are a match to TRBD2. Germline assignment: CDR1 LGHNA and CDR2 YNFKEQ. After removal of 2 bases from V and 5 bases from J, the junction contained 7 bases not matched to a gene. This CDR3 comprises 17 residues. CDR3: CASSQRTSGGPRETQYF. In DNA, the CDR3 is TGTGCCAGCAGCCAAAGGACTAGCGGGGGGCCGAGGGAGACCCAGTACTTC.

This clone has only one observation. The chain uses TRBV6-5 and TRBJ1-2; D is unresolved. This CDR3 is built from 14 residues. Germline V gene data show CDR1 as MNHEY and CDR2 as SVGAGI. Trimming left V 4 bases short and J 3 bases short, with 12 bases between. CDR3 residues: CASSSVGGDYGYTF. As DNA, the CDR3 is TGTGCCAGCAGTTCCGTGGGCGGGGACTATGGCTACACCTTC.

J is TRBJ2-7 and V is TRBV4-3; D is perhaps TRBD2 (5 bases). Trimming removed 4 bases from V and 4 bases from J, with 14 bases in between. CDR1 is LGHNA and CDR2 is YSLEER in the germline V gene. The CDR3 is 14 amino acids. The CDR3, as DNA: TGCGCCAGCAGCCCCCGGGAAAACTCATACGAGCAGTACTTC. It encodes CASSPRENSYEQYF.

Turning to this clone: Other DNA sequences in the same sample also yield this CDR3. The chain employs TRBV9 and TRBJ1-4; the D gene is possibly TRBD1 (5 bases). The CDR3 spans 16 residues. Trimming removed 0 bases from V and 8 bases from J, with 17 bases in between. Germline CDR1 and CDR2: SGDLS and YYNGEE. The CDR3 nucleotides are TGTGCCAGCAGCGTAGCTACTGGAGGGGTAGGGGAAAAACTGTTTTTT. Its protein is CASSVATGGVGEKLFF.

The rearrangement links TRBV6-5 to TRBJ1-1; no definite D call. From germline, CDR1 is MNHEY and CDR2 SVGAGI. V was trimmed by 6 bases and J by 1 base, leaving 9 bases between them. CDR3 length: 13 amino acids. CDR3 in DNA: TGTGCCAGCAGGGTGACACCGAACACTGAAGCTTTCTTT. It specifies CASRVTPNTEAFF.

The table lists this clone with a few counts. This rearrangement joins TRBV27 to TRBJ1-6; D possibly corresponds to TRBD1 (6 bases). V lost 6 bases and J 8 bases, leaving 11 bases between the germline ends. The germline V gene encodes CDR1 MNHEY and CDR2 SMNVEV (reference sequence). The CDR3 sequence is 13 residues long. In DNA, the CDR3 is TGTGCCAGCAGGCTAAACAGGGATTCACCCCTCCACTTT. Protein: CASRLNRDSPLHF.

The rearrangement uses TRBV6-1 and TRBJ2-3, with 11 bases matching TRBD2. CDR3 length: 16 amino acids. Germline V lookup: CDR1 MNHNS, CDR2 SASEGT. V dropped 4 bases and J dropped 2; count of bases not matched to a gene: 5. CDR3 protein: CASSVRSGGATDTQYF. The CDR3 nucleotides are TGTGCCAGCAGTGTCCGTAGCGGGGGGGCCACAGATACGCAGTATTTT.

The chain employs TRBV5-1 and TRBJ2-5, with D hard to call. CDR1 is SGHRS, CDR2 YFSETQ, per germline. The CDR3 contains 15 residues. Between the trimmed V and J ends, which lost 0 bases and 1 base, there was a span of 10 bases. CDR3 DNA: TGCGCCAGCAGCTTGGGGGAACAGATCCAAGAGACCCAGTACTTC. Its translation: CASSLGEQIQETQYF.

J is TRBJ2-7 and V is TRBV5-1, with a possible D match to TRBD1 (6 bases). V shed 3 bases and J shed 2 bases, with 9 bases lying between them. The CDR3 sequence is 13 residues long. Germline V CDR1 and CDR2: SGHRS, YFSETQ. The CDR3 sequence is CASSYDRTYEQYF. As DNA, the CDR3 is TGCGCCAGCAGCTATGACAGGACCTACGAGCAGTACTTC.

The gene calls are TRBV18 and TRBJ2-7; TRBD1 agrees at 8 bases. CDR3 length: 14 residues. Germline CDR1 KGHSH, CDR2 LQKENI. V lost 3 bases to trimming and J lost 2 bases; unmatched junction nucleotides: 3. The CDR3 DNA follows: TGTGCCAGCTCACCGGGACAGGTCCCCTACGAGCAGTACTTC. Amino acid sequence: CASSPGQVPYEQYF.

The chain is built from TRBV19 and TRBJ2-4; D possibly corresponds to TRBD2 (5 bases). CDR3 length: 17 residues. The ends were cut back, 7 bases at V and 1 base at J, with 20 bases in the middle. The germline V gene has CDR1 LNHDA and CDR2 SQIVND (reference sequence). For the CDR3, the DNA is TGTGCCAGTACCCTCACGAGTCTAGCTTCGGCCAAAAACATTCAGTACTTC. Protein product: CASTLTSLASAKNIQYF.

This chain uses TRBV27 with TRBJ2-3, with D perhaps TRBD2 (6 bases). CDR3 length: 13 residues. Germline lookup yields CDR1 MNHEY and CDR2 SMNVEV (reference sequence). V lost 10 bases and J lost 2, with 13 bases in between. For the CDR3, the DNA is TGTGCCACTGGGGGACTTAACACAGATACGCAGTATTTT. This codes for CATGGLNTDTQYF.

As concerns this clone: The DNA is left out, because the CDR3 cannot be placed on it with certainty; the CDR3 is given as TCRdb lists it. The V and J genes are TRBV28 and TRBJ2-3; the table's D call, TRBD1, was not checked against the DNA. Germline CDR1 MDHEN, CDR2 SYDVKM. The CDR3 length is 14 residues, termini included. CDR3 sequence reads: CASSLQGSLIRSIF.

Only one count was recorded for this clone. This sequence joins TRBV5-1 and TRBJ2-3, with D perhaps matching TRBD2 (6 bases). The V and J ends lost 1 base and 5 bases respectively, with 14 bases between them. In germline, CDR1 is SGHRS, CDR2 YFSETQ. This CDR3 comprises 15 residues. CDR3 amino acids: CASSLSLLGGDTQYF. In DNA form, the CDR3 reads TGCGCCAGCAGCTTGTCTCTCCTGGGAGGAGATACGCAGTATTTT.

This CDR3 reads CAWNLRGLSYTF. Written as DNA, the CDR3 is TGTGCCTGGAATCTTCGCGGGCTAAGCTACACCTTC. The chain has TRBV30 and TRBJ1-2, with unresolved D. V was trimmed by 4 bases and J by 9 bases, leaving 15 bases between them. Germline CDR1 GTSNPN, CDR2 SVGIG (reference sequence). This CDR3 is 12 amino acids long. Together with reference TRBV30 and TRBJ1-2, the CDR3 gives the full variable domain: SQTIHQWPATLVQPVGSPLSLECTVEGTSNPNLYWYRQAAGRGLQLLFYSVGIGQISSEVPQNLSASRPQDRQFILSSKKLLLSDSGFYLCAWNLRGLSYTFGSGTRLTVV.

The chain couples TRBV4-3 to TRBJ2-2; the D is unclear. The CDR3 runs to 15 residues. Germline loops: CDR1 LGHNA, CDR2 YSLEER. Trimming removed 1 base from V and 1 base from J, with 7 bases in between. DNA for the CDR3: TGCGCCAGCAGCCAAGCGCAGCTGAACACCGGGGAGCTGTTTTTT. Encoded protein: CASSQAQLNTGELFF.

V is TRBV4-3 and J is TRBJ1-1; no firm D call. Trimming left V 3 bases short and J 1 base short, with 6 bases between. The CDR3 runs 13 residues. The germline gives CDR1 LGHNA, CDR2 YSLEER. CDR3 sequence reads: CASSQRENTEAFF. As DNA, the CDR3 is TGCGCCAGCAGCCAGAGGGAGAACACTGAAGCTTTCTTT.

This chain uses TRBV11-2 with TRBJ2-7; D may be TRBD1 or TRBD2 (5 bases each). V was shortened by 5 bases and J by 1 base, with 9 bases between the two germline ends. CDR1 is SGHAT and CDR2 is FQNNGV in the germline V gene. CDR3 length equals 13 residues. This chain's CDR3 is CASSEGPSYEQYF. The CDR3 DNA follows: TGTGCCAGCAGCGAGGGGCCATCCTACGAGCAGTACTTC. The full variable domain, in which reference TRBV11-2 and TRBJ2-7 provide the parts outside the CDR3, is EAGVAQSPRYKIIEKRQSVAFWCNPISGHATLYWYQQILGQGPKLLIQFQNNGVVDDSQLPKDRFSAERLKGVDSTLKIQPAKLEDSAVYLCASSEGPSYEQYFGPGTRLTVT.

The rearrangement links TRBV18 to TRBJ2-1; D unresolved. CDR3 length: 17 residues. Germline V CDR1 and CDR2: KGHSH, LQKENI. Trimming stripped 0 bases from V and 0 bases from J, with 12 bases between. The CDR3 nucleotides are TGTGCCAGCTCACCACCGGGCCAGGCAAGCTCCTACAATGAGCAGTTCTTC. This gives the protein CASSPPGQASSYNEQFF. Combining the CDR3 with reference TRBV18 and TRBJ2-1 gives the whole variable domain NAGVMQNPRHLVRRRGQEARLRCSPMKGHSHVYWYRQLPEEGLKFMVYLQKENIIDESGMPKERFSAEFPKEGPSILRIQQVVRGDSAAYFCASSPPGQASSYNEQFFGPGTRLTVL.

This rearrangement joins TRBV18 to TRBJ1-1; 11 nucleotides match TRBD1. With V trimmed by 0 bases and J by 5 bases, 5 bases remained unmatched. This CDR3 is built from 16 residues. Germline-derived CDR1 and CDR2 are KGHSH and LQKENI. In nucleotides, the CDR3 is TGTGCCAGCTCACCACCCGGACAGGGGGCGAGGACTGAAGCTTTCTTT. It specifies CASSPPGQGARTEAFF.

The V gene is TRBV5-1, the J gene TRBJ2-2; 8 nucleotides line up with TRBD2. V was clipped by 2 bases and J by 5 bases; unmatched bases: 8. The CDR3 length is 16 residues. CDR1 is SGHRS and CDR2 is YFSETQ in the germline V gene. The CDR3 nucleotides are TGCGCCAGCAGCTTTGGGAGCGGGAGTAGTACCGGGGAGCTGTTTTTT. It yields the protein CASSFGSGSSTGELFF.

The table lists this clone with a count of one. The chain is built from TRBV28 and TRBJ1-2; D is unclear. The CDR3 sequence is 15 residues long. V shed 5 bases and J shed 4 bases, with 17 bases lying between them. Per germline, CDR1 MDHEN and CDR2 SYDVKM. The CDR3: CASSPRDLYSYGYTF. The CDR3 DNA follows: TGTGCCAGCAGTCCCAGAGATCTCTATTCCTATGGCTACACCTTC.

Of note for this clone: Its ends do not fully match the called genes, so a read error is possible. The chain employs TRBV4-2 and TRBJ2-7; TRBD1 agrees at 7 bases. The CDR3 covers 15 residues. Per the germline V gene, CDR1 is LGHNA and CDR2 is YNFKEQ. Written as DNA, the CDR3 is TGTGCCAGCAGTCAAGGACAGGCCCGCTCCTACGAGCAGTACTTC. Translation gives CASSQGQARSYEQYF.

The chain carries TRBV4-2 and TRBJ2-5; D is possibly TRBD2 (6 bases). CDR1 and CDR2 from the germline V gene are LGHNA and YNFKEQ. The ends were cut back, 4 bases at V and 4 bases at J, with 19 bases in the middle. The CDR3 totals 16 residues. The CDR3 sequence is CASSLIPGGILETQYF. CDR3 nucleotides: TGTGCCAGCAGCCTTATCCCTGGGGGGATTTTAGAGACCCAGTACTTC.

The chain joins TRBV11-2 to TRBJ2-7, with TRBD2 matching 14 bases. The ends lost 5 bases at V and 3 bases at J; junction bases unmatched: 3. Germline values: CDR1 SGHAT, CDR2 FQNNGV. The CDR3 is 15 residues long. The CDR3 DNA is TGTGCCAGCAGCGCGGGACTAGCGGGGGTCTACGAGCAGTACTTC. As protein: CASSAGLAGVYEQYF.

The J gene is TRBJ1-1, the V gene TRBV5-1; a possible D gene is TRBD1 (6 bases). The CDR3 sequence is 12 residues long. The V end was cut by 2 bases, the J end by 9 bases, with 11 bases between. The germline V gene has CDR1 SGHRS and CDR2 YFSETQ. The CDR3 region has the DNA TGCGCCAGCAGCTTAGGACAGCAACAAGCTTTCTTT. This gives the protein CASSLGQQQAFF.

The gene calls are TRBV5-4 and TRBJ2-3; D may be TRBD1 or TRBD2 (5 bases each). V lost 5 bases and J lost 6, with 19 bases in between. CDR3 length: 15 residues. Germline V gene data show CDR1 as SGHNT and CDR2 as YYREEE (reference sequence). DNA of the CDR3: TGTGCCAGCAGGGCCTCGGGGACGACTGGGGATACGCAGTATTTT. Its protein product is CASRASGTTGDTQYF.

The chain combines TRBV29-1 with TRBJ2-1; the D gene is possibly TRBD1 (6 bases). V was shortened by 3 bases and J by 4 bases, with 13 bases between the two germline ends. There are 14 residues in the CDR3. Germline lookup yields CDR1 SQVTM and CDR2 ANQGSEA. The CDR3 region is CSVEPQDRYNEQFF. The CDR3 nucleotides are TGCAGCGTTGAGCCCCAGGACAGATACAATGAGCAGTTCTTC.